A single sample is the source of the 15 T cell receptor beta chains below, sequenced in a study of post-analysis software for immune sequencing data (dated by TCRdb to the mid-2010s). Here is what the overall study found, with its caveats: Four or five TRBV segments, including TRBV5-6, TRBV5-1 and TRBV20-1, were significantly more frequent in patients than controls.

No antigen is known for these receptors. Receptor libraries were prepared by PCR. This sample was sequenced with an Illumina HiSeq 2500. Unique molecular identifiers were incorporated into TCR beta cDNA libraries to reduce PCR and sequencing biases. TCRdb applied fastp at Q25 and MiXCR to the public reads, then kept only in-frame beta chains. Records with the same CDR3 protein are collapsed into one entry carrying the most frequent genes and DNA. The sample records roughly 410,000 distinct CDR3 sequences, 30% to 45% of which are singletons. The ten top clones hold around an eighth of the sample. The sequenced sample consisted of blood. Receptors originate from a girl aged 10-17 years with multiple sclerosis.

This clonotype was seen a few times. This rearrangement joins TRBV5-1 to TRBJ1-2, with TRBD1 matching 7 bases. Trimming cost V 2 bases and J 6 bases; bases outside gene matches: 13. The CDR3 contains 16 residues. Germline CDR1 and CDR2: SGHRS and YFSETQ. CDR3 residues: CASSLIRQGGVNGYTF. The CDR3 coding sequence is TGCGCCAGCAGCTTAATCCGACAGGGAGGGGTAAATGGCTACACCTTC.

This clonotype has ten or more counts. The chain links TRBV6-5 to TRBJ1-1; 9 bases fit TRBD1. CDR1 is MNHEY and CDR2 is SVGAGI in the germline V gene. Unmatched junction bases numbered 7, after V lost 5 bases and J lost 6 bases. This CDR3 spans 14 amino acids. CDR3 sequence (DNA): TGTGCCAGCAGTGCTGAACAGGGGGCTCCTGAAGCTTTCTTT. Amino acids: CASSAEQGAPEAFF.

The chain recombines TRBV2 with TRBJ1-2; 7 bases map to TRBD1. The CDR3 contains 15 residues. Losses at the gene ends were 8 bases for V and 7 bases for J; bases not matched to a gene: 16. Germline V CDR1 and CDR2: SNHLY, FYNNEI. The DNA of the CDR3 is TGTGCCAGCGAAGTGGAGGTTGCAGGGGGTGGTGGCTACACCTTC. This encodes CASEVEVAGGGGYTF.

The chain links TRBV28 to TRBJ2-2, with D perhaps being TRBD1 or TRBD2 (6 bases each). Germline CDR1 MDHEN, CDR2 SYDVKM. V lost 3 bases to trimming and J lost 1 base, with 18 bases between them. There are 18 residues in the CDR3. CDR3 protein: CASSFLTGGAVNTGELFF. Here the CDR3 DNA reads TGTGCCAGCAGTTTCCTAACCGGGGGCGCGGTGAACACCGGGGAGCTGTTTTTT.

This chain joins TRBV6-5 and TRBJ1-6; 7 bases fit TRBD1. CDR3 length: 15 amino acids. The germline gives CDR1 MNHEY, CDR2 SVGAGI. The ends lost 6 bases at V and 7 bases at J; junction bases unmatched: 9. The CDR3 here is CASSYFQGVNSPLHF. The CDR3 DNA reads TGTGCCAGCAGCTATTTCCAGGGGGTGAATTCACCCCTCCACTTT.

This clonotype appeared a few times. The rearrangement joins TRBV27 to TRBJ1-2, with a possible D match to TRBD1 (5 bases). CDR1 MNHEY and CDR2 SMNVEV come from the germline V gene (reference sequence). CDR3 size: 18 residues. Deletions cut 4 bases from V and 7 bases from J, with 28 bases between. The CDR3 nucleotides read TGTGCCAGCAGTTGGGGACCTCTTAGGGGAAAAAAATTTTTTGGCTACACCTTC. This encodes CASSWGPLRGKKFFGYTF.

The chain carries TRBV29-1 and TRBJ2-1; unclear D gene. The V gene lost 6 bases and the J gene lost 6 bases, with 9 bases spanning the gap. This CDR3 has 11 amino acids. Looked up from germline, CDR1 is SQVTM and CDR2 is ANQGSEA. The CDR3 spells CSVENFNEQFF. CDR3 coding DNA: TGCAGCGTGGAAAACTTCAATGAGCAGTTCTTC.

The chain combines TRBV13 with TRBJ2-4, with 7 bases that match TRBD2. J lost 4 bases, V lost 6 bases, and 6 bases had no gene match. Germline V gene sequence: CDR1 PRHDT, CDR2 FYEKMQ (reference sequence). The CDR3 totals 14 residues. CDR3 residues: CASRAGGGKNIQYF. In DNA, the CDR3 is TGTGCCAGCAGAGCTGGCGGGGGTAAAAACATTCAGTACTTC.

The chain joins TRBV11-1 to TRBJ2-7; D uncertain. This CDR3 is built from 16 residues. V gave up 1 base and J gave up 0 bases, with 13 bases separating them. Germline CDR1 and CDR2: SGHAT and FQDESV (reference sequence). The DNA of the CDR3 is TGTGCCAGCAGCTTAGGGCTTTCGACCCACTCCTACGAGCAGTACTTC. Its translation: CASSLGLSTHSYEQYF.

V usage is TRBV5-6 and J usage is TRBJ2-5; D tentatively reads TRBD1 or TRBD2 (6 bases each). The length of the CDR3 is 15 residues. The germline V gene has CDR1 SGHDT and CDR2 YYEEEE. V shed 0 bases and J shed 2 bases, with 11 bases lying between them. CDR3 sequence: CASSLAGGGQETQYF. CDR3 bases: TGTGCCAGCAGCTTGGCTGGAGGGGGACAAGAGACCCAGTACTTC.

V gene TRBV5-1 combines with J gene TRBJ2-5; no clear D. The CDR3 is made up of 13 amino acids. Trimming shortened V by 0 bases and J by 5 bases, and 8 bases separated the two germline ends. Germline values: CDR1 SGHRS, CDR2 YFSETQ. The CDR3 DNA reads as TGCGCCAGCAGCTTGGCCGAAGTGGAGACCCAGTACTTC. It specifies CASSLAEVETQYF.

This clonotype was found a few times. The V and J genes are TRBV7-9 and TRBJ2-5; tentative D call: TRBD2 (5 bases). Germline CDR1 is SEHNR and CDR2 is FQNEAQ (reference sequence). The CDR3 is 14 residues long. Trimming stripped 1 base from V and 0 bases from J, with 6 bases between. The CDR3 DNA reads TGTGCCAGCAGCTTAGAGGACTACCAAGAGACCCAGTACTTC. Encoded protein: CASSLEDYQETQYF.

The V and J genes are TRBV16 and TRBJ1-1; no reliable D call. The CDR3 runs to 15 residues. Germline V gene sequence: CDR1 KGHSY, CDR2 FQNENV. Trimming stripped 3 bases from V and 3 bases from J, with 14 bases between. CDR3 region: CASSHIEGADTEAFF. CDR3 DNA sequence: TGTGCCAGCAGCCACATTGAGGGAGCCGACACTGAAGCTTTCTTT.

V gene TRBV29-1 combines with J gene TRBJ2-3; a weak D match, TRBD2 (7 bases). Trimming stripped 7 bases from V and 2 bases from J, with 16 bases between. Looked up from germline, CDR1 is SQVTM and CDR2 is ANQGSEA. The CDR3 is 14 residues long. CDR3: CSASAGAFTDTQYF. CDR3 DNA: TGCAGCGCCTCGGCGGGGGCCTTCACAGATACGCAGTATTTT.

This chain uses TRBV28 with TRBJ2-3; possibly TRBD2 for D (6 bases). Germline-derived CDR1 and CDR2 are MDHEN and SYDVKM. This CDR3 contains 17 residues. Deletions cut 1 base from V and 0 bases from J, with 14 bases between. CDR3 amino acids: CASSLSRRGGSTDTQYF. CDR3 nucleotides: TGTGCCAGCAGTTTATCGCGGCGGGGTGGAAGCACAGATACGCAGTATTTT.